The 32 T cell receptor beta chains given below trace back to one sample, sequenced in a study of control samples from healthy donors and cancer patients. Assay used: immunoSEQ multiplex PCR; TCRdb lists only in-frame clones, some missing. The sample has fewer than 100,000 clones; roughly 90% are singletons. Sequenced sample: blood. These receptors all come from a woman aged 45-60 years in good health.

The chain links TRBV5-1 to TRBJ2-6; TRBD2 is a possible D gene (5 bases). Trimming removed 0 bases at V and 1 base at J, with 8 bases between. CDR1 and CDR2 (germline): SGHRS, YFSETQ. The CDR3 has 16 amino acids. The chain's CDR3 is CASSLEGGSGANVLTF. As DNA, the CDR3 is TGCGCCAGCAGCTTGGAAGGCGGGTCTGGGGCCAACGTCCTGACTTTC.

The chain carries TRBV2 and TRBJ1-1; tentative D call: TRBD1 (5 bases). Germline values: CDR1 SNHLY, CDR2 FYNNEI. The CDR3 is made up of 14 amino acids. Trimming took off 2 bases at V and 3 bases at J, with 10 bases between the two ends. Here the CDR3 reads CASSEYRRDTEAFF. For the CDR3, the DNA is TGTGCCAGCAGTGAATACAGGAGGGACACTGAAGCTTTCTTT.

This clone was seen a handful of times. The V and J genes are TRBV19 and TRBJ1-1; tentative D call: TRBD1 (6 bases). CDR3 length: 16 amino acids. Germline V gives CDR1 LNHDA, CDR2 SQIVND (reference sequence). The V gene lost 7 bases and the J gene lost 1 base, with 19 bases spanning the gap. CDR3 amino acids: CASNLQGGNGNTEAFF. The CDR3 coding sequence is TGTGCCAGTAACCTACAGGGTGGAAATGGGAACACTGAAGCTTTCTTT.

The chain recombines TRBV5-1 with TRBJ1-1; D is undetermined. The V and J ends lost 0 bases and 5 bases respectively, with 11 bases between them. The germline CDR1 and CDR2 sequences are SGHRS and YFSETQ. The CDR3 runs 14 residues. The CDR3 is CASSLGMGATEAFF. CDR3 DNA: TGCGCCAGCAGCTTGGGAATGGGCGCGACTGAAGCTTTCTTT.

The rearrangement links TRBV10-2 to TRBJ1-2; 9 positions agree with TRBD1. The V segment lost 3 bases and the J segment 5 bases; nucleotides outside the gene matches: 1. In germline, CDR1 is WSHSY, CDR2 SAAADI. CDR3 length: 13 residues. The CDR3 protein is CASSEGTGYGYTF. Written as DNA, the CDR3 is TGCGCCAGCAGTGAAGGGACAGGGTATGGCTACACCTTC.

This clone has a single count. V usage is TRBV5-1 and J usage is TRBJ1-2; 7 bases fit TRBD1. Germline-derived CDR1 and CDR2 are SGHRS and YFSETQ. The ends lost 0 bases at V and 4 bases at J; junction bases unmatched: 3. The CDR3 contains 14 residues. The DNA for the CDR3 is TGCGCCAGCAGCTTGGTTCGGGACAGCTATGGCTACACCTTC. Translating it yields CASSLVRDSYGYTF.

This clone was recorded once. The chain recombines TRBV7-9 with TRBJ1-4; D gene ambiguous. Germline V lookup: CDR1 SEHNR, CDR2 FQNEAQ (reference sequence). This CDR3 is 12 amino acids long. Between the trimmed V and J ends, which lost 5 bases and 7 bases, there was a span of 8 bases. CDR3 in amino acids: CASSRRGEKLFF. CDR3 DNA: TGTGCCAGCAGCCGTCGGGGTGAAAAACTGTTTTTT.

The chain is built from TRBV3-1 (or the pseudogene TRBV3-2) and TRBJ1-1; possible D gene TRBD1, 6 bases. CDR3 length: 14 residues. Germline V CDR1 and CDR2: LGHDT, YNNKEL (reference sequence). The germline V and J ends were trimmed by 4 bases and 7 bases, with 16 bases remaining between them. CDR3 region: CASSRKGGGSEAFF. The CDR3 DNA reads TGTGCCAGCAGCCGCAAGGGGGGGGGAAGTGAAGCTTTCTTT.

The gene calls are TRBV3-1 (or the pseudogene TRBV3-2) and TRBJ1-4; D gene uncertain. The germline V gene encodes CDR1 LGHDT and CDR2 YNNKEL (reference sequence). The V end lost 1 base, the J end lost 8 bases, and 5 bases lay between the germline ends. The CDR3 runs 12 residues. This CDR3 is CASSQVAEKLFF. For the CDR3, the DNA is TGTGCCAGCAGCCAAGTTGCCGAAAAACTGTTTTTT.

This clone was recorded at least ten times. This chain connects TRBV5-1 to TRBJ2-5; a weak D match, TRBD1 (5 bases). V shed 0 bases and J shed 4 bases, with 16 bases lying between them. CDR1 and CDR2 from the germline V gene are SGHRS and YFSETQ. The CDR3 totals 16 residues. The CDR3 DNA is TGCGCCAGCAGCTTGGGTGCGCAGGGTAGGGCAGAGACCCAGTACTTC. The encoded protein is CASSLGAQGRAETQYF.

The gene calls are TRBV11-2 and TRBJ1-5; maybe TRBD1 (6 bases). The CDR3 loop spans 13 amino acids. The V gene's germline CDR1 is SGHAT and CDR2 FQNNGV. V dropped 0 bases and J dropped 7 bases, with 7 bases sitting between them. The CDR3 DNA is TGTGCCAGCAGCTTAGACCAGGGGCAGCCCCAGCATTTT. It is translated as CASSLDQGQPQHF.

This chain joins TRBV11-2 and TRBJ2-4, with a possible D match to TRBD2 (5 bases). Looked up from germline, CDR1 is SGHAT and CDR2 is FQNNGV. CDR3 size: 14 residues. The germline V and J ends were trimmed by 8 bases and 6 bases, with 17 bases remaining between them. The CDR3 reads CASRIAPKLNIQYF. As DNA, the CDR3 is TGTGCCAGCCGTATAGCGCCTAAGTTAAACATTCAGTACTTC.

This sequence joins TRBV28 and TRBJ1-2, with D possibly TRBD1 on 5 matching bases. CDR1 and CDR2 (germline): MDHEN, SYDVKM. The CDR3 totals 12 residues. Trimming took 7 bases from V and 8 from J, leaving 14 bases between them. CDR3 in DNA: TGTGCCAGCACCGCGATGGGGGACGGCTACACCTTC. Protein sequence: CASTAMGDGYTF.

The chain couples TRBV4-2 to TRBJ2-1, with D maybe TRBD2 (7 bases). This CDR3 has 17 residues. V lost 4 bases, J lost 0 bases, and 16 bases lay in between. Germline CDR1 and CDR2: LGHNA and YNFKEQ. CDR3 nucleotide sequence: TGTGCCAGCAGCCCCCTAGCTGGGGGGGCCTCCTACAATGAGCAGTTCTTC. Amino acid sequence: CASSPLAGGASYNEQFF.

The V gene is TRBV6-5, the J gene TRBJ1-4; no clear D. This CDR3 has 15 residues. With 6 bases removed from V and 5 bases from J, the gap between germline ends came to 16 bases. Germline CDR1 reads MNHEY; CDR2 reads SVGAGI. The CDR3 sequence is CASRLRVGGNEKLFF. CDR3 nucleotides: TGTGCCAGCAGGTTACGGGTCGGCGGAAATGAAAAACTGTTTTTT.

This clone showed up just once. The V call is TRBV11-2, the J call TRBJ1-1; D gene ambiguous. From germline, CDR1 is SGHAT and CDR2 FQNNGV. The CDR3 has 14 residues. Trimming left V 0 bases short and J 4 bases short, with 9 bases between. The CDR3 DNA reads TGTGCCAGCAGCTTAGACAGGACCGGCACTGAAGCTTTCTTT. Translation gives CASSLDRTGTEAFF.

The chain employs TRBV4-1 and TRBJ2-7, with D uncertain. Looked up from germline, CDR1 is MGHRA and CDR2 is YSYEKL. V was shortened by 4 bases and J by 3 bases, with 10 bases between the two germline ends. This CDR3 has 13 amino acids. CDR3 region: CASSLSDLYEQYF. The CDR3 nucleotides read TGCGCCAGCAGCCTTTCGGACCTCTACGAGCAGTACTTC.

The CDR3 sequence: CASSSVGGNTDTQYF. CDR3 bases: TGTGCCAGCAGCTCAGTCGGGGGGAACACAGATACGCAGTATTTT. The gene calls are TRBV7-2 and TRBJ2-3; the match to TRBD2 covers 7 bases. The trim removed 4 bases at V and 2 bases at J, leaving 6 bases unmatched. From germline, CDR1 is SGHTA and CDR2 FQGNSA. The CDR3 spans 15 residues. Based on the CDR3 plus reference TRBV7-2 and TRBJ2-3, the full variable domain is GAGVSQSPSNKVTEKGKDVELRCDPISGHTALYWYRQSLGQGLEFLIYFQGNSAPDKSGLPSDRFSAERTGGSVSTLTIQRTQQEDSAVYLCASSSVGGNTDTQYFGPGTRLTVL.

This clone was found a few times. The J gene is TRBJ2-7, the V gene TRBV9; 7 bases fit TRBD2. Germline CDR1 is SGDLS and CDR2 is YYNGEE. This CDR3 comprises 15 residues. The trim removed 0 bases at V and 4 bases at J, leaving 7 bases unmatched. The DNA for the CDR3 is TGTGCCAGCAGCGTAGCCGGGACTACAGCGTACGAGCAGTACTTC. Amino acids: CASSVAGTTAYEQYF.

The CDR3 DNA follows: TGTGCCTGGACGACAGACCCTAATTCACCCCTCCACTTT. Its translation: CAWTTDPNSPLHF. The chain has TRBV30 and TRBJ1-6; a possible D gene is TRBD1 (5 bases). Trimming cost V 4 bases and J 6 bases, with 10 bases left between them. CDR3 length equals 13 residues. Germline V gene sequence: CDR1 GTSNPN, CDR2 SVGIG (reference sequence).

Only one count was recorded for this clone. CDR3 nucleotide sequence: TGTGCCAGCAGCAATCAGGGGACCCACGAGCAGTACTTC. Its protein is CASSNQGTHEQYF. The V call is TRBV5-4, the J call TRBJ2-7, with D tentatively TRBD1 (6 bases). The CDR3 consists of 13 residues. CDR1 is SGHNT, CDR2 YYREEE, per germline (reference sequence). V lost 4 bases and J 5 bases, leaving 13 bases between the germline ends. The complete variable domain, with remaining parts taken from reference TRBV5-4 and TRBJ2-7, reads ETGVTQSPTHLIKTRGQQVTLRCSSQSGHNTVSWYQQALGQGPQFIFQYYREEENGRGNFPPRFSGLQFPNYSSELNVNALELDDSALYLCASSNQGTHEQYFGPGTRLTVT.

This sequence joins TRBV6-5 and TRBJ1-6, with D hard to call. V lost 6 bases and J lost 7, with 10 bases in between. The CDR3 is 13 amino acids. Germline assignment: CDR1 MNHEY and CDR2 SVGAGI. CDR3 in amino acids: CASRDRFNSPLHF. The CDR3 DNA is TGTGCCAGCAGGGACCGTTTCAATTCACCCCTCCACTTT.

This sequence joins TRBV3-1 (or the pseudogene TRBV3-2) and TRBJ2-3, with 10 bases lining up with TRBD2. Germline V lookup: CDR1 LGHDT, CDR2 YNNKEL (reference sequence). Trimming at V came to 3 bases and at J to 1 base, leaving 1 base not matched to a gene. CDR3 length equals 15 residues. The CDR3 DNA sequence: TGTGCCAGCAGCCAGCTAGCGGGGGGCACAGATACGCAGTATTTT. This gives the protein CASSQLAGGTDTQYF.

This clone appeared a single time. The chain combines TRBV9 with TRBJ1-6; D gene unclear. V was shortened by 4 bases and J by 1 base, with 9 bases between the two germline ends. Germline V gene data show CDR1 as SGDLS and CDR2 as YYNGEE. This CDR3 contains 15 residues. The CDR3 DNA reads as TGTGCCAGCAGCCCCGCGGGATCCTATAATTCACCCCTCCACTTT. It specifies CASSPAGSYNSPLHF.

This chain joins TRBV29-1 and TRBJ2-1; 7 nucleotides agree with TRBD2. Unmatched junction bases numbered 11, after V lost 3 bases and J lost 6 bases. The CDR3 loop spans 15 amino acids. Germline V gene sequence: CDR1 SQVTM, CDR2 ANQGSEA. The CDR3 protein is CSVDPGQAGVNEQFF. CDR3 bases: TGCAGCGTTGATCCGGGGCAGGCGGGGGTCAATGAGCAGTTCTTC.

The chain uses TRBV10-2 and TRBJ1-4; 7 bases are shared with TRBD1. V dropped 0 bases and J dropped 8; count of bases not matched to a gene: 6. Germline values: CDR1 WSHSY, CDR2 SAAADI. The CDR3 length is 15 residues. The CDR3 here is CASSESTGSGEKLFF. For the CDR3, the DNA is TGCGCCAGCAGTGAGTCGACAGGGTCTGGGGAAAAACTGTTTTTT.

The sample holds a few counts of this clone. This chain links TRBV7-9 with TRBJ2-1, with D unclear. The V gene lost 5 bases and the J gene lost 7 bases, with 9 bases spanning the gap. The CDR3 runs to 12 residues. Germline CDR1 and CDR2: SEHNR and FQNEAQ (reference sequence). CDR3: CASSLVGNEQFF. The CDR3 nucleotides read TGTGCCAGCAGCCTCGTGGGGAATGAGCAGTTCTTC.

The chain joins TRBV7-9 to TRBJ1-2, with D unclear. Germline V gives CDR1 SEHNR, CDR2 FQNEAQ (reference sequence). The CDR3 is 16 amino acids. Trimming stripped 2 bases from V and 1 base from J, with 14 bases between. CDR3 sequence: CASSLSDRGNNYGYTF. CDR3 nucleotides: TGTGCCAGCAGCTTAAGTGACCGAGGAAATAACTATGGCTACACCTTC. The complete variable domain, with remaining parts taken from reference TRBV7-9 and TRBJ1-2, reads DTGVSQNPRHKITKRGQNVTFRCDPISEHNRLYWYRQTLGQGPEFLTYFQNEAQLEKSRLLSDRFSAERPKGSFSTLEIQRTEQGDSAMYLCASSLSDRGNNYGYTFGSGTRLTVV.

The chain has TRBV12-3 or TRBV12-4 and TRBJ1-1; weak D call: TRBD1 (5 bases). The CDR3 loop spans 13 amino acids. V was clipped by 7 bases and J by 1 base, with 10 bases between them. CDR3 loop: CASTLGANTEAFF. The CDR3 DNA reads TGTGCCAGCACCCTCGGGGCGAACACTGAAGCTTTCTTT.

The chain combines TRBV25-1 with TRBJ1-1, with D tentatively TRBD1 (6 bases). The germline CDR1 and CDR2 sequences are MGHDK and SYGVNS. V was trimmed by 3 bases and J by 3 bases, leaving 11 bases between them. This CDR3 contains 14 residues. The CDR3 DNA follows: TGTGCCAGCAGTGAGGCAGGGGAGTACACTGAAGCTTTCTTT. Translating it yields CASSEAGEYTEAFF.

The V gene is TRBV3-1 (or the pseudogene TRBV3-2), the J gene TRBJ1-4; 10 bases align to TRBD1. Unmatched junction bases numbered 8, after V lost 6 bases and J lost 4 bases. Per the germline V gene, CDR1 is LGHDT and CDR2 is YNNKEL (reference sequence). This CDR3 region has 16 residues. The CDR3 sequence is CASRGQGSPINEKLFF. The CDR3 nucleotides read TGTGCCAGCAGGGGACAGGGGTCACCTATTAATGAAAAACTGTTTTTT.

This clone is labeled medium-sized. The genes are TRBV24-1 and TRBJ1-2; the D is unclear. The CDR3 is made up of 14 amino acids. Germline V gives CDR1 KGHDR, CDR2 SFDVKD. Trimming cost V 3 bases and J 6 bases, with 13 bases left between them. CDR3 protein: CATSDPGWGHGYTF. The CDR3 nucleotides read TGTGCCACCAGTGATCCGGGTTGGGGTCATGGCTACACCTTC.